Listed below are T cell receptor beta chains from one sample, sequenced in a study of T cell responses to AZD1222 COVID-19 vaccine. The method was immunoSEQ multiplex PCR; TCRdb's version includes in-frame clones alone and lacks a portion of them. The sample lists 100,000 or so clones, 92% seen once, with 1.2% in the top ten. The sample consisted of peripheral blood, taken on day 0 of AZD1222 vaccination. These receptors all stem from an adult in good health. Both conserved end residues are part of each CDR3. A D gene is named only where the DNA matches it firmly. Part of the rows lack a size; the others show once, few, many or a class for expanded clones.

v_call	clone_size	j_call	cdr3_length	d_call	cdr3_nt	cdr3_aa
TRBV6-4	.	TRBJ1-5	15	.	TGTGCCAGCCCCGGAGGGGGACATGGCAATCAGCCCCAGCATTTT	CASPGGGHGNQPQHF
TRBV14	.	TRBJ1-1	15	.	TGTGCCAGCAGCCAACGAATGAACAGCCTCACTGAAGCTTTCTTT	CASSQRMNSLTEAFF
TRBV18	.	TRBJ2-1	14	.	TGTGCCAGCTCAGTTAGGGACTCTTACAATGAGCAGTTCTTC	CASSVRDSYNEQFF
TRBV10-3	.	TRBJ2-1	13	TRBD1	TGTGCCATCAGTGCCTCGACAGGGGGTGAGCAGTTCTTC	CAISASTGGEQFF
TRBV4-1	.	TRBJ2-6	17	.	TGCGCCAGCAGCCAAGATCTTCGGGGCTCCGGGGCCAACGTCCTGACTTTC	CASSQDLRGSGANVLTF
TRBV6-1	.	TRBJ2-1	13	.	TGTGCCAGCAGTGAAGGGTGGTACAATGAGCAGTTCTTC	CASSEGWYNEQFF
TRBV2	.	TRBJ2-6	15	TRBD1	TGTGCCAGCAGCAGACAGGGCCCCGGGGCCAACGTCCTGACTTTC	CASSRQGPGANVLTF
TRBV5-1	.	TRBJ1-2	14	.	TGCGCCAGCAGCTTGGAAGGCAATAACTATGGCTACACCTTC	CASSLEGNNYGYTF
TRBV7-2	.	TRBJ1-6	17	.	TGTGCCAGCAGCTTAGGCCCCTCGAAAGGGTATAATTCACCCCTCCACTTT	CASSLGPSKGYNSPLHF
TRBV28	.	TRBJ1-2	12	.	TGTGCCAGCAGTCCTCTTACCTATGGCTACACCTTC	CASSPLTYGYTF
TRBV19	once	TRBJ1-1	14	TRBD1	TGTGCCAGTAGTATCCAGGGGGAGAGCACTGAAGCTTTCTTT	CASSIQGESTEAFF
TRBV6-5	.	TRBJ1-1	14	.	TGTGCCAGCAGCCCAGACCCGGGGAACACTGAAGCTTTCTTT	CASSPDPGNTEAFF
TRBV6-5	few	TRBJ2-1	13	.	TGTGCCAGCAGTTACTCGAGAGGGAATGAGCAGTTCTTC	CASSYSRGNEQFF
TRBV7-8	.	TRBJ1-6	15	TRBD1	TGTGCCAGCAGCCCCCGACAGGGGGCAAGTTCACCCCTCCACTTT	CASSPRQGASSPLHF
TRBV30	.	TRBJ1-1	15	.	TGTGCCTGCAAAACCTTACTCTGGGGGAACACTGAAGCTTTCTTT	CACKTLLWGNTEAFF
TRBV14	.	TRBJ1-4	12	.	TGTGCCAGCAGCCAAAATAATGAAAAACTGTTTTTT	CASSQNNEKLFF
TRBV7-2	.	TRBJ2-5	15	TRBD2	TGTGCCAGCAGCCCCCGGGACTATCAACGAGAGACCCAGTACTTC	CASSPRDYQRETQYF
TRBV27	.	TRBJ2-7	13	.	TGTGCCAGCAGTTTAGGGTGGACCGCCGAGCAGTACTTC	CASSLGWTAEQYF
TRBV30	.	TRBJ1-2	13	TRBD1	TGTGCCTGGAACCCTGACAGGGGCTATGGCTACACCTTC	CAWNPDRGYGYTF
TRBV28	.	TRBJ1-1	20	TRBD1	TGTGCCAGCACCGTGAGTGACGGACTCGGGACAGGGGGCGCAGGGACTGAAGCTTTCTTT	CASTVSDGLGTGGAGTEAFF
TRBV28	.	TRBJ2-3	14	.	TGTGCCAGCAAGGAAGTTGAAGTCACAGATACGCAGTATTTT	CASKEVEVTDTQYF
TRBV7-3	.	TRBJ2-1	14	.	TGTGCCAGCAGTCCGACAGCCACTTACAATGAGCAGTTCTTC	CASSPTATYNEQFF
TRBV18	.	TRBJ2-1	12	.	TGTGCCAGCTCACACGGGTACAATGAGCAGTTCTTC	CASSHGYNEQFF
TRBV7-9	few	TRBJ1-6	12	.	TGTGCCAGCAGCTTGGGGGGCTCACCCCTCCACTTT	CASSLGGSPLHF
TRBV6-5	.	TRBJ2-7	14	TRBD1	TGTGCCAGCAGCCGGGACAGGGGGTTATACGAGCAGTACTTC	CASSRDRGLYEQYF
TRBV5-1	.	TRBJ1-4	15	.	TGCGCCAGCAGCCCTCAGCAGGGGAGGAATGAAAAACTGTTTTTT	CASSPQQGRNEKLFF
TRBV18	once	TRBJ1-1	15	.	TGTGCCAGCTCACCTGTAAGGAGCGAGGACACTGAAGCTTTCTTT	CASSPVRSEDTEAFF
TRBV9	.	TRBJ2-3	14	TRBD2	TGTGCCAGCAGCGTAGGGGGAGGGGCAGATACGCAGTATTTT	CASSVGGGADTQYF
TRBV30	.	TRBJ1-6	14	.	TGTGCCTGGAGCGGGACTGTAAGGGGTTCACCCCTCCACTTT	CAWSGTVRGSPLHF
TRBV7-3	.	TRBJ2-3	16	.	TGTGCCAGCAGCTTAAATTCAGGGGTTAGCACAGATACGCAGTATTTT	CASSLNSGVSTDTQYF
TRBV6-5	.	TRBJ2-1	14	TRBD1	TGTGCCAGCAGGGGACAGGGGGCTTACAATGAGCAGTTCTTC	CASRGQGAYNEQFF
TRBV7-2	.	TRBJ2-2	16	TRBD2	TGTGCCAGCAGCCTGAGAGCGGGGGGATACACCGGGGAGCTGTTTTTT	CASSLRAGGYTGELFF
TRBV7-9	few	TRBJ2-1	14	TRBD2	TGTGCCAGCAGCTTGCCCCTTAGCGGGGCAGAGCAGTTCTTC	CASSLPLSGAEQFF
TRBV9	.	TRBJ1-6	16	.	TGTGCCAGCAGCGTAGATGAGGGCTCCTATAATTCACCCCTCCACTTT	CASSVDEGSYNSPLHF
TRBV7-2	.	TRBJ2-7	16	TRBD2	TGTGCCAGCAGCTCAGGACTAGCGGGAGCATTCTACGAGCAGTACTTC	CASSSGLAGAFYEQYF
TRBV4-3	.	TRBJ1-1	15	.	TGCGCCAGCAGCCTAACGGTGGAATTGAACACTGAAGCTTTCTTT	CASSLTVELNTEAFF
TRBV6-5	.	TRBJ1-1	13	.	TGTGCCAGCACCGAGGGGTTGGGCACTGAAGCTTTCTTT	CASTEGLGTEAFF
TRBV19	.	TRBJ2-6	19	.	TGTGCCAGTAGTATAGATGGGACCGCTAGCATCTCTGGGGCCAACGTCCTGACTTTC	CASSIDGTASISGANVLTF
TRBV4-2	.	TRBJ2-7	13	.	TGTGCCAGCAGCCGTAGGACAGAACACGAGCAGTACTTC	CASSRRTEHEQYF
TRBV6-2/TRBV6-3	.	TRBJ2-3	19	TRBD2	TGTGCCAGCAGTTACCCCTATGGACTAGCGGGAGGAGGTCGAGATACGCAGTATTTT	CASSYPYGLAGGGRDTQYF
TRBV5-1	.	TRBJ1-1	13	.	TGCGCCAGCATGGCAGGGCCGAACACTGAAGCTTTCTTT	CASMAGPNTEAFF
TRBV6-6	.	TRBJ1-2	15	.	TGTGCCAGCAGCCTACCGCTCGACAGTACCTATGGCTACACCTTC	CASSLPLDSTYGYTF
TRBV29-1	.	TRBJ1-3	12	.	TGCAGCGCCGACCTTGCTGGAAACACCATATATTTT	CSADLAGNTIYF
TRBV14	.	TRBJ2-1	13	TRBD2	TGTGCCAGCAAGCTAGCGGGGAAAAATGAGCAGTTCTTC	CASKLAGKNEQFF
TRBV19	once	TRBJ2-7	17	TRBD2	TGTGCCAGTAGTAGAGGGACTAGCGGGAGGTACTCCTACGAGCAGTACTTC	CASSRGTSGRYSYEQYF
TRBV7-2	.	TRBJ2-1	16	TRBD2	TGTGCCAGCAGCCTAACTAGCGGGGGGTTCTACAATGAGCAGTTCTTC	CASSLTSGGFYNEQFF
TRBV14	.	TRBJ1-1	13	.	TGTGCCAGCAGCCAAGGCGGGAAGCGGCAGGCTTTCTTT	CASSQGGKRQAFF
TRBV11-2	.	TRBJ2-1	14	.	TGTGCCAGCATAGGCGGCAGCTCCTACAATGAGCAGTTCTTC	CASIGGSSYNEQFF
TRBV7-2	.	TRBJ2-3	15	TRBD2	TGTGCCAGCAGCCCTAGCGGGGGGCGCACAGATACGCAGTATTTT	CASSPSGGRTDTQYF
TRBV6-5	.	TRBJ1-4	14	.	TGTGCCAGCAGTTACTCTCCCGGGAATGAAAAACTGTTTTTT	CASSYSPGNEKLFF
TRBV11-3	.	TRBJ2-1	13	TRBD1	TGTGCCAGCAGCTCACAGGGGTACAATGAGCAGTTCTTC	CASSSQGYNEQFF
TRBV5-6	.	TRBJ2-7	13	TRBD2	TGTGCCAGCAGCTTGGTTGGGGGGGACGAGCAGTACTTC	CASSLVGGDEQYF
TRBV5-4	few	TRBJ2-1	15	TRBD2	TGTGCCAGCAGCCCCGGGGCGGGAGCAACGGAGGAGCAGTTCTTC	CASSPGAGATEEQFF
TRBV7-3	.	TRBJ2-1	13	.	TGTGCCAGCAGCTCACCGGGTAGGAATGAGCAGTTCTTC	CASSSPGRNEQFF
TRBV19	.	TRBJ1-1	15	.	TGTGCCAGTAGCCCCCCAGGGGCCATGAACACTGAAGCTTTCTTT	CASSPPGAMNTEAFF
TRBV3-1/TRBV3-2	.	TRBJ1-2	13	.	TGTGCCAGCAACCAGGGCTCGGCCCCGGGGTACACCTTC	CASNQGSAPGYTF
TRBV9	.	TRBJ1-5	13	.	TGTGCCAGCAGCGTAGACTTGAATCAGCCCCAGCATTTT	CASSVDLNQPQHF